The 9 T cell receptor beta chains reported below all come from one sample, sequenced in a study of T-cell reconstitution after alpha-beta-depleted transplantation in children. Preparation of the TCRbeta library involved a method that used unique molecular identifiers. TCRdb re-derived calls from the PCR reads in MiXCR, one entry per CDR3 protein. The sample has 300,000 to 350,000 distinct CDR3 sequences, around 15% seen once; the top ten hold roughly two fifths. This material consisted of PBMCs, mostly from graft donor cells, taken 360 days after TCRalphabeta/CD19-depleted stem cell transplant. The source is a male patient between 2 and 10 years old who had a stem cell transplant for acute lymphoblastic leukemia, so the T cells may come from the graft donor.

This clonotype came up a few times. This chain joins TRBV6-5 and TRBJ1-2; unclear D gene. Deletions cut 4 bases from V and 4 bases from J, with 19 bases between. The germline CDR1 and CDR2 sequences are MNHEY and SVGAGI. This CDR3 is 16 amino acids long. The CDR3 DNA reads as TGTGCCAGCAGTTTCCCTGAAACTACCCAGTTCTATGGCTACACCTTC. It translates to CASSFPETTQFYGYTF.

This clonotype appeared a few times. The CDR3, as DNA: TGTGCCAGCGCCACAGGGAGGGGCACTGAAGCTTTCTTT. This gives the protein CASATGRGTEAFF. The chain carries TRBV19 and TRBJ1-1, with TRBD1 as a possible D gene (6 bases). Trimming cost V 9 bases and J 4 bases, with 15 bases left between them. This CDR3 has 13 amino acids. CDR1 is LNHDA and CDR2 is SQIVND in the germline V gene (reference sequence).

This clonotype was seen a handful of times. This chain uses TRBV6-5 with TRBJ1-6; D perhaps matches TRBD1 (6 bases). With 8 bases removed from V and 6 bases from J, the gap between germline ends came to 8 bases. Germline V gene sequence: CDR1 MNHEY, CDR2 SVGAGI. CDR3 length: 12 residues. DNA of the CDR3: TGTGCCAGCCGGGGGCCTAATTCACCCCTCCACTTT. Translating gives CASRGPNSPLHF.

The CDR3, as DNA: TGCGCCAGCAGCTTGGGAATAGTAACGGCCGGGGGGTCCTACGAGCAGTACTTC. Translation gives CASSLGIVTAGGSYEQYF. This chain links TRBV5-1 with TRBJ2-7; 7 nucleotides align to TRBD2. The germline V gene has CDR1 SGHRS and CDR2 YFSETQ. Trimming cost V 0 bases and J 1 base; bases outside gene matches: 13. The CDR3 is 18 residues long.

The chain joins TRBV11-1 to TRBJ2-2; possible D gene TRBD2, 5 bases. Trimming took 4 bases from V and 0 from J, leaving 18 bases between them. The length of the CDR3 is 18 residues. Germline V gives CDR1 SGHAT, CDR2 FQDESV (reference sequence). Here the CDR3 reads CASSYPLFERSNTGELFF. CDR3 nucleotides: TGTGCCAGCAGCTACCCTCTTTTTGAGCGGTCGAACACCGGGGAGCTGTTTTTT.

This clonotype was detected many times. J is TRBJ2-1 and V is TRBV7-6; TRBD1 might be the D (6 bases). This CDR3 is 12 amino acids long. CDR1 and CDR2 from the germline V gene are SGHVS and FNYEAQ. The V end was cut by 2 bases, the J end by 10 bases, with 9 bases between. The CDR3 nucleotides read TGTGCCAGCAGCTTAACCAGGGGCGAGCAGTTCTTC. Translation gives CASSLTRGEQFF.

This chain connects TRBV9 to TRBJ2-7, with D tentatively TRBD2 (5 bases). The V end lost 4 bases, the J end lost 3 bases, and 14 bases lay between the germline ends. Germline V gives CDR1 SGDLS, CDR2 YYNGEE. The length of the CDR3 is 14 residues. The CDR3 protein is CASSPGLDHYEQYF. CDR3 DNA sequence: TGTGCCAGCAGCCCAGGACTGGATCACTACGAGCAGTACTTC.

The rearrangement links TRBV28 to TRBJ1-5, with D tentatively TRBD1 (5 bases). The germline gives CDR1 MDHEN, CDR2 SYDVKM. V was pared by 3 bases and J by 0 bases, with 9 bases between. The CDR3 has 15 amino acids. The CDR3 spells CASSFRGVSNQPQHF. The CDR3 DNA follows: TGTGCCAGCAGTTTTCGGGGGGTTAGCAATCAGCCCCAGCATTTT.

This clonotype has only a few counts. The chain couples TRBV6-2 or TRBV6-3 to TRBJ1-1; tentative D call: TRBD1 (5 bases). V gave up 10 bases and J gave up 4 bases, with 16 bases separating them. The V gene's germline CDR1 is MNHEY and CDR2 SVGEGT. The CDR3 has 13 residues. The CDR3 DNA reads as TGTGCCAACAAGAAGGGGAATGGCACTGAAGCTTTCTTT. Residues: CANKKGNGTEAFF.